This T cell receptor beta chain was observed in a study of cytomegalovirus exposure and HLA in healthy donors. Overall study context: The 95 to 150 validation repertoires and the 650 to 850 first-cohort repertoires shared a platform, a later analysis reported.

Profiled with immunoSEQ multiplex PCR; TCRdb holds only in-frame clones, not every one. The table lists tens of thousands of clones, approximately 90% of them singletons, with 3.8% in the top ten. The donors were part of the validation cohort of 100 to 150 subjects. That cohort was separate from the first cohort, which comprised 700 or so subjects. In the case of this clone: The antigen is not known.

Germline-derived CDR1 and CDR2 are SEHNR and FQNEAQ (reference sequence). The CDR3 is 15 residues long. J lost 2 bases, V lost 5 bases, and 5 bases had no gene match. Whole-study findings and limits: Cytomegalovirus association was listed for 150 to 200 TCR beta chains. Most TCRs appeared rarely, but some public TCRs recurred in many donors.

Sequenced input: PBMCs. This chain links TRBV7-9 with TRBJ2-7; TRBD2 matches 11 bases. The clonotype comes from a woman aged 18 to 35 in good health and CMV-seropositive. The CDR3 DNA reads TGTGCCAGCAGCCTGGGGACTAGCGGCACCTACGAGCAGTACTTC. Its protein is CASSLGTSGTYEQYF.